This record covers a single T cell receptor beta chain. This clonotype has more than one count but fewer than ten. Its recognized antigen is unknown. Per-base qualities were not stored, and no clone one base away is much larger. Reads for this sample came from an Illumina HiSeq 2500. Quantitative 5'-RACE with molecular barcodes was used to prepare TCR beta libraries. Per the authors' processing: A new computational method, built on a probabilistic model of VDJ rearrangement, was used to identify disease-linked TCR variants. TCRdb's own reprocessing of the public reads used fastp at Q25 and MiXCR and kept productive beta chains. Each CDR3 protein gets just one entry, which takes the most common genes and DNA from the rows behind it. The authors' filters were not applied to this entry. The sample data list almost 250,000 distinct CDR3 sequences, and roughly 32% of these were observed just once. The ten largest clones represent around 4.2% of the sample.

The sample belongs to a study of CD8 T cells in ankylosing spondylitis (TCRdb year 2017). Regarding the research as a whole: T cell receptor beta repertoires were profiled in healthy donors and ankylosing spondylitis patients so that disease-linked TCR variants could be found. In total, the full study cohort was made up of about 99 healthy donors and 25 or so ankylosing spondylitis patients. Samples of peripheral blood were taken, and for ankylosing spondylitis patients, synovial fluid was collected as well.

Based on the germline V gene, the CDR1 and CDR2 sequences are ENHRY and SYGVKD. The CDR3 sequence holds 15 residues, the cysteine and phenylalanine included. Only the CDR3 portion is preserved as DNA: 45 bases, with reading frame beginning at the first base. V is trimmed back by 2 bases and J by 3 bases, and the junction contains 3 bases that no gene match accounts for. The full study reports these points: Blood from ankylosing spondylitis patients appeared to be characterized by a TCR beta motif composed of several highly homologous amino acid variants. According to the report, matched synovial fluid samples from ankylosing spondylitis patients were significantly enriched for the disease-linked clones. Some motif variants had previously been reported in the synovial fluid and blood of reactive arthritis patients, which suggests shared mechanisms of disease initiation. The disease-linked clones showed a CD8+ phenotype and occurred at relatively low frequencies in peripheral blood.

The source of this sequence is a male donor with ankylosing spondylitis or in good health (not recorded which). Sequencing input: blood, either unsorted or a sorted T cell fraction (not recorded which). The chain is encoded by TRBV10-3 joined to TRBJ2-1, and TRBD1 aligns with 8 junction nucleotides. Here is the DNA: TGTGCCATCAGTGAGGTACAGGGGGACTACAATGAGCAGTTCTTC. The resulting protein is CAISEVQGDYNEQFF.